The 23 T cell receptor beta chains below all came from one sample that was sequenced in a study of cytomegalovirus exposure and HLA in healthy donors. PCR involved 60 Vbeta and 13 Jbeta primers. Produced via immunoSEQ multiplex PCR; TCRdb's table is partial and in-frame only. This repertoire shows around 180,000 clones, 85% to 90% found once; its top ten account for roughly 1.9%. The sequenced sample consisted of PBMCs. The receptors originated from a young woman in good health and CMV-seronegative.

This rearrangement joins TRBV6-5 to TRBJ2-1, with D maybe TRBD2 (6 bases). CDR3 length: 15 residues. The germline V gene has CDR1 MNHEY and CDR2 SVGAGI. Trimming stripped 2 bases from V and 7 bases from J, with 15 bases between. As DNA, the CDR3 is TGTGCCAGCAGTTACCGATACCGGGGGAGGAATGAGCAGTTCTTC. Residues: CASSYRYRGRNEQFF.

The rearrangement links TRBV6-7 to TRBJ2-7, with D perhaps matching TRBD2 (6 bases). TRBV6-7 is labeled an ORF, and its function is uncertain. CDR3 size: 15 residues. The V end lost 0 bases, the J end lost 2 bases, and 11 bases lay between the germline ends. Here the CDR3 reads CASSYSAGSTYEQYF. The CDR3 region has the DNA TGTGCCAGCAGTTACTCCGCGGGGAGTACCTACGAGCAGTACTTC.

The chain joins TRBV19 to TRBJ2-7, with D maybe TRBD1 (6 bases). Deletions cut 6 bases from V and 3 bases from J, with 18 bases between. Germline CDR1 is LNHDA and CDR2 is SQIVND (reference sequence). This CDR3 is built from 15 residues. The CDR3 sequence: CASSTSEGGYYEQYF. The CDR3 bases are TGTGCCAGTAGCACCTCCGAAGGGGGTTACTACGAGCAGTACTTC. Filled out from reference TRBV19 and TRBJ2-7, the complete variable domain reads DGGITQSPKYLFRKEGQNVTLSCEQNLNHDAMYWYRQDPGQGLRLIYYSQIVNDFQKGDIAEGYSVSREKKESFPLTVTSAQKNPTAFYLCASSTSEGGYYEQYFGPGTRLTVT.

The gene calls are TRBV7-9 and TRBJ1-3; 7 positions agree with TRBD1. The CDR3 contains 17 residues. J was trimmed by 2 bases and V by 4 bases; bases with no gene match: 11. Germline V gene lookup returns CDR1 SEHNR and CDR2 FQNEAQ (reference sequence). CDR3: CASSSVAAGGPGNTIYF. CDR3 bases: TGTGCCAGCAGCTCAGTCGCTGCAGGGGGTCCTGGAAACACCATATATTTT.

The gene calls are TRBV28 and TRBJ1-3; 8 bases align to TRBD1. Germline CDR1 is MDHEN and CDR2 is SYDVKM. CDR3 length: 17 residues. J gave up 4 bases and V 4 bases, and 12 bases lay outside the gene matches. CDR3 region: CASSSPPGGAWGNTIYF. Written as DNA, the CDR3 is TGTGCCAGCAGTTCACCCCCAGGGGGCGCCTGGGGAAACACCATATATTTT.

This chain uses TRBV7-9 with TRBJ1-2; perhaps TRBD1 as D (6 bases). The CDR3 spans 14 residues. Per germline, CDR1 SEHNR and CDR2 FQNEAQ (reference sequence). The germline V and J ends were trimmed by 6 bases and 8 bases, with 19 bases remaining between them. The CDR3 DNA follows: TGTGCCAGCAGTGCAGAGGTGGGGGCAGGGGGCTACACCTTC. Residues: CASSAEVGAGGYTF.

The rearrangement links TRBV9 to TRBJ2-3, with D unclear. This CDR3 has 14 residues. Trimming left V 3 bases short and J 5 bases short, with 13 bases between. Germline loops: CDR1 SGDLS, CDR2 YYNGEE. The CDR3 reads CASSAGELGDTQYF. The DNA for the CDR3 is TGTGCCAGCAGCGCCGGAGAACTGGGAGATACGCAGTATTTT.

The gene calls are TRBV7-2 and TRBJ2-5, with D possibly TRBD2 on 6 matching bases. Germline V gene lookup returns CDR1 SGHTA and CDR2 FQGNSA. The CDR3 contains 14 residues. The V gene lost 1 base and the J gene lost 3 bases, with 9 bases spanning the gap. DNA of the CDR3: TGTGCCAGCAGCTTAGAGGTAGCGGAAGAGACCCAGTACTTC. Translating it yields CASSLEVAEETQYF. The whole variable domain, filled in from reference TRBV7-2 and TRBJ2-5, reads GAGVSQSPSNKVTEKGKDVELRCDPISGHTALYWYRQSLGQGLEFLIYFQGNSAPDKSGLPSDRFSAERTGGSVSTLTIQRTQQEDSAVYLCASSLEVAEETQYFGPGTRLLVL.

The CDR3 nucleotides read TGTGCCACCAGCACGCCGGGACTAGCGACCTCCTACGAGCAGTACTTC. It is translated as CATSTPGLATSYEQYF. The V call is TRBV15, the J call TRBJ2-7; 10 bases agree with TRBD2. This CDR3 comprises 16 residues. V was clipped by 4 bases and J by 0 bases; unmatched bases: 6. Germline V gives CDR1 LNHNV, CDR2 YYDKDF (reference sequence).

This chain connects TRBV5-1 to TRBJ2-7; TRBD1 aligns across 8 bases. Germline CDR1 SGHRS, CDR2 YFSETQ. This CDR3 comprises 15 residues. J lost 4 bases, V lost 0 bases, and 6 bases had no gene match. CDR3 sequence reads: CASSLETGAGYEQYF. For the CDR3, the DNA is TGCGCCAGCAGCTTGGAGACAGGGGCCGGATACGAGCAGTACTTC.

The chain links TRBV5-1 to TRBJ2-2, with 7 bases fitting TRBD1. V lost 3 bases to trimming and J lost 2 bases; unmatched junction nucleotides: 7. Germline V CDR1 and CDR2: SGHRS, YFSETQ. CDR3 length equals 16 residues. In DNA, the CDR3 is TGCGCCAGCAGCTCCCTAGGGGACAGAAACACCGGGGAGCTGTTTTTT. Protein sequence: CASSSLGDRNTGELFF.

The chain uses TRBV4-1 and TRBJ2-1; a weak D match, TRBD2 (6 bases). The CDR3 is made up of 17 amino acids. V was cut by 0 bases and J by 2 bases, with 14 bases left in between. CDR1 is MGHRA, CDR2 YSYEKL, per germline. DNA for the CDR3: TGCGCCAGCAGCCAAGATCCCGGGGTAGCGGCCTACAATGAGCAGTTCTTC. Residues: CASSQDPGVAAYNEQFF.

V gene TRBV18 combines with J gene TRBJ1-5; TRBD1 agrees at 10 bases. Germline values: CDR1 KGHSH, CDR2 LQKENI. This CDR3 comprises 16 residues. V was pared by 3 bases and J by 0 bases, with 2 bases of the junction left unmatched. The CDR3 loop reads CASSPGTGVSNQPQHF. The CDR3, as DNA: TGTGCCAGCTCACCGGGGACAGGGGTTAGCAATCAGCCCCAGCATTTT.

The rearrangement links TRBV7-9 to TRBJ2-3; TRBD1 might be the D (6 bases). V was shortened by 5 bases and J by 5 bases, with 11 bases between the two germline ends. The CDR3 loop spans 13 amino acids. Germline V gives CDR1 SEHNR, CDR2 FQNEAQ (reference sequence). The CDR3 DNA follows: TGTGCCAGCAGCACCGGGACAAAAGATACGCAGTATTTT. Its protein product is CASSTGTKDTQYF. The complete variable domain, with remaining parts taken from reference TRBV7-9 and TRBJ2-3, reads DTGVSQNPRHKITKRGQNVTFRCDPISEHNRLYWYRQTLGQGPEFLTYFQNEAQLEKSRLLSDRFSAERPKGSFSTLEIQRTEQGDSAMYLCASSTGTKDTQYFGPGTRLTVL.

V is TRBV28 and J is TRBJ2-5, with TRBD1 matching over 9 bases. The germline CDR1 and CDR2 sequences are MDHEN and SYDVKM. Trimming removed 8 bases from V and 2 bases from J; junction bases left unmatched: 3. This CDR3 spans 13 amino acids. The CDR3 nucleotides are TGTGCCAGCCGGGACAGGGAACAAGAGACCCAGTACTTC. Protein sequence: CASRDREQETQYF. The full variable domain, with the rest looked up from reference TRBV28 and TRBJ2-5, is DVKVTQSSRYLVKRTGEKVFLECVQDMDHENMFWYRQDPGLGLRLIYFSYDVKMKEKGDIPEGYSVSREKKERFSLILESASTNQTSMYLCASRDREQETQYFGPGTRLLVL.

The chain links TRBV30 to TRBJ2-5, with 8 bases aligning to TRBD2. The J call may be incorrect, as the DNA end agrees better with TRBJ2-7. This CDR3 has 13 residues. Per the germline V gene, CDR1 is GTSNPN and CDR2 is SVGIG (reference sequence). The CDR3 sequence: CAWTRGGGGEQYF. The CDR3 nucleotides are TGTGCCTGGACCCGGGGGGGCGGGGGCGAGCAGTACTTC.

The chain employs TRBV5-1 and TRBJ1-4; D unclear. V shed 6 bases and J shed 6 bases, with 15 bases lying between them. The CDR3 totals 14 residues. CDR1 SGHRS and CDR2 YFSETQ come from the germline V gene. The CDR3 DNA follows: TGCGCCAGCACCCCGGCGGGCGCACATGAAAAACTGTTTTTT. Translating gives CASTPAGAHEKLFF.

To note about this clone: Other DNA sequences in this sample translate to the same CDR3. This chain uses TRBV7-3 with TRBJ2-3, with 10 bases lining up with TRBD2. This CDR3 spans 15 amino acids. Germline V CDR1 and CDR2: SGHTA, FQGTGA. J gave up 0 bases and V 3 bases, and 0 bases lay outside the gene matches. The DNA for the CDR3 is TGTGCCAGCAGCTTGACTAGCGGGAGCACAGATACGCAGTATTTT. It specifies CASSLTSGSTDTQYF.

This sequence joins TRBV30 and TRBJ2-1; 7 bases fit TRBD1. CDR1 is GTSNPN and CDR2 is SVGIG in the germline V gene (reference sequence). The V segment lost 1 base and the J segment 4 bases; nucleotides outside the gene matches: 13. CDR3 size: 17 residues. The CDR3 DNA is TGTGCCTGGAGTGGACAGGGCTTACCTTCCCCTTACAATGAGCAGTTCTTC. Translation gives CAWSGQGLPSPYNEQFF.

The sample holds one count of this clone. The chain uses TRBV27 and TRBJ2-3, with 8 bases identical to TRBD2. The V gene end was trimmed by 8 bases and the J gene end by 0 bases; junction bases not matched to a gene: 7. CDR1 and CDR2 from the germline V gene are MNHEY and SMNVEV (reference sequence). There are 15 residues in the CDR3. CDR3 nucleotides: TGTGCCAGCCGACTAGCGACCATGAGCACAGATACGCAGTATTTT. Amino acid sequence: CASRLATMSTDTQYF.

CDR3 region: CASSPNHRDTGYTF. For the CDR3, the DNA is TGTGCCAGCTCACCCAACCACCGGGACACTGGCTACACCTTC. The gene calls are TRBV18 and TRBJ1-2, with D possibly being TRBD1 (6 bases). The V gene's germline CDR1 is KGHSH and CDR2 LQKENI. V dropped 3 bases and J dropped 7 bases, with 15 bases sitting between them. The CDR3 is 14 residues long.

The gene calls are TRBV7-9 and TRBJ2-3; 12 bases fit TRBD2. The trim removed 5 bases at V and 4 bases at J, leaving 4 bases unmatched. Germline V gene data show CDR1 as SEHNR and CDR2 as FQNEAQ (reference sequence). The length of the CDR3 is 15 residues. CDR3 in DNA: TGTGCCAGCAGCCAGACTAGCGGGGGAGCAGATACGCAGTATTTT. It specifies CASSQTSGGADTQYF.

This rearrangement joins TRBV5-1 to TRBJ2-1; TRBD2 agrees at 8 bases. The CDR3 totals 15 residues. The V segment lost 3 bases and the J segment 2 bases; nucleotides outside the gene matches: 4. Germline V gives CDR1 SGHRS, CDR2 YFSETQ. In DNA, the CDR3 is TGCGCCAGCAGCTCGGAGACTAGCGCCTACAATGAGCAGTTCTTC. This encodes CASSSETSAYNEQFF.